Following are 21 T cell receptor beta chains from one sample sequenced in a study of spatial heterogeneity in lung cancer. TCRdb reanalysed the 5' RACE reads using MiXCR and keeps one entry per CDR3 protein. The sample carries approximately 12,000 distinct CDR3 sequences, approximately 6.2% recorded once. As for time point: sample taken at primary tumor resection. No cells were sorted before sequencing. The whole RNA sequenced was extracted from tumor, nontumor lung or frozen PBMC. Specimen: normal lung tissue next to the tumor, collected at surgery. All receptors derive from a male donor with early-stage non-small cell lung cancer.

In its sample, this clonotype was seen a few times. Since it is a stray read in a library aimed at alpha chains, this beta chain has a size that is not meaningful. The V gene is TRBV6-6, the J gene TRBJ2-6; D not certain. V was clipped by 8 bases and J by 4 bases, with 12 bases between them. CDR1 and CDR2 (germline): MNHNY, SVGAGI (reference sequence). This CDR3 has 14 amino acids. DNA for the CDR3: TGTGCCAGCTTTAGGGAAACCGGGGCCAACGTCCTGACTTTC. This gives the protein CASFRETGANVLTF.

This clonotype was seen ten or more times. Found in a library prepared for alpha chains, this beta chain is an off-target read, and its abundance has little meaning. The chain couples TRBV6-2 or TRBV6-3 to TRBJ2-3; perhaps TRBD1 as D (5 bases). The CDR3 runs to 15 residues. Deletions cut 2 bases from V and 5 bases from J, with 14 bases between. Germline-derived CDR1 and CDR2 are MNHEY and SVGEGT. The CDR3 sequence: CASSYGGQQGDTQYF. The CDR3 nucleotides read TGTGCCAGCAGTTACGGTGGGCAGCAGGGAGATACGCAGTATTTT.

This clonotype was counted a few times. A clone one base away is much larger, so this may be a read error. This beta chain turned up in a library designed for alpha chains; as an off-target read, its abundance says little. V and J are TRBV30 and TRBJ2-1; D perhaps matches TRBD2 (5 bases). With 8 bases removed from V and 1 base from J, the gap between germline ends came to 15 bases. Germline V gives CDR1 GTSNPN, CDR2 SVGIG (reference sequence). The CDR3 is 14 residues long. CDR3 amino acids: CARKKSGSYNEQFF. The CDR3 DNA is TGTGCCCGGAAAAAAAGCGGTTCCTACAATGAGCAGTTCTTC.

This clonotype was counted only a few times. This beta chain was picked up by a library intended for alpha chains and is off target, so its count carries little meaning. The V gene is TRBV5-1, the J gene TRBJ2-7, with 11 bases aligning to TRBD1. V gave up 5 bases and J gave up 0 bases; unmatched junction bases: 10. The CDR3 contains 17 residues. Germline CDR1 and CDR2: SGHRS and YFSETQ. CDR3 in amino acids: CASREGQGVTRSYEQYF. The DNA of the CDR3 is TGCGCCAGCAGGGAGGGACAGGGGGTGACCCGCTCCTACGAGCAGTACTTC. Supplemented by reference TRBV5-1 and TRBJ2-7, the full variable domain reads KAGVTQTPRYLIKTRGQQVTLSCSPISGHRSVSWYQQTPGQGLQFLFEYFSETQRNKGNFPGRFSGRQFSNSRSEMNVSTLELGDSALYLCASREGQGVTRSYEQYFGPGTRLTVT.

The sample holds many counts of this clonotype. The library was prepared for alpha chains; this beta chain is a stray read, so its frequency means little. The V gene is TRBV5-1, the J gene TRBJ2-7; D remains ambiguous. The CDR3 has 18 amino acids. The V gene lost 0 bases and the J gene lost 0 bases, with 19 bases spanning the gap. The germline V gene encodes CDR1 SGHRS and CDR2 YFSETQ. The chain's CDR3 is CASSLGPATQIDSYEQYF. As DNA, the CDR3 is TGCGCCAGCAGCTTGGGCCCAGCGACACAGATAGACTCCTACGAGCAGTACTTC.

This clonotype was seen many times. This beta chain lies outside the target of a library built for alpha chains; its clone size means little. The gene calls are TRBV5-6 and TRBJ2-7; D remains unclear. The CDR3 spans 11 residues. Germline CDR1 and CDR2: SGHDT and YYEEEE. V was pared by 1 base and J by 6 bases, with 5 bases between. The CDR3 bases are TGTGCCAGCAGCTTGCTCACCGAGCAGTACTTC. This translates into CASSLLTEQYF.

This clonotype was seen a few times. This beta chain slipped into a library made for alpha chains as a stray read, so its size is not meaningful. V and J are TRBV7-2 and TRBJ2-3; D unclear. Germline V gene data show CDR1 as SGHTA and CDR2 as FQGNSA. The CDR3 is 15 residues long. V lost 4 bases and J 2 bases, leaving 13 bases between the germline ends. The CDR3 reads CASSSPIEATDTQYF. The CDR3 bases are TGTGCCAGCAGCTCCCCGATCGAGGCCACAGATACGCAGTATTTT. The complete variable domain, with remaining parts taken from reference TRBV7-2 and TRBJ2-3, reads GAGVSQSPSNKVTEKGKDVELRCDPISGHTALYWYRQSLGQGLEFLIYFQGNSAPDKSGLPSDRFSAERTGGSVSTLTIQRTQQEDSAVYLCASSSPIEATDTQYFGPGTRLTVL.

With regard to this clonotype: This beta chain came through as a stray read in a library set up for alpha chains, and its size says little. The chain recombines TRBV4-2 with TRBJ2-6; D is undetermined. The CDR3 spans 15 residues. Between the trimmed V and J ends, which lost 0 bases and 3 bases, there was a span of 6 bases. Germline-derived CDR1 and CDR2 are LGHNA and YNFKEQ. The CDR3 region has the DNA TGTGCCAGCAGCCAAGATTGGGTTGGGGCCAACGTCCTGACTTTC. Translation gives CASSQDWVGANVLTF.

Concerning this clonotype itself: This may be a read error, as it is one base from a much larger clone. This beta chain is a stray sequence in a library constructed for alpha chains; its clone size is not meaningful. The chain links TRBV29-1 to TRBJ1-5, with no clear D. The germline V gene has CDR1 SQVTM and CDR2 ANQGSEA. The CDR3 has 13 amino acids. CDR3 loop: CSARAGSNQPPHF. CDR3 coding DNA: TGCAGCGCTAGGGCGGGGAGCAATCAGCCCCCGCATTTT.

Ten or more counts support this clonotype. A library prepared for alpha chains yielded this beta chain as an off-target read; its size is of little meaning. The CDR3 DNA reads as TGTGCCAGCAGCGTCGGGGCGGGAGGGGGACACGAGCAGTACTTC. It encodes CASSVGAGGGHEQYF. The chain links TRBV9 to TRBJ2-7; 9 nucleotides align to TRBD2. This CDR3 contains 15 residues. Germline lookup yields CDR1 SGDLS and CDR2 YYNGEE. V trimming: 2 bases; J trimming: 5 bases; junction bases outside the gene matches: 8.

As concerns this clonotype: With the library built for alpha chains, this beta chain is off target and its frequency is not meaningful. The rearrangement links TRBV5-1 to TRBJ2-2; maybe TRBD2 (5 bases). V was shortened by 0 bases and J by 2 bases, with 8 bases between the two germline ends. The length of the CDR3 is 15 residues. Germline V gene sequence: CDR1 SGHRS, CDR2 YFSETQ. DNA for the CDR3: TGCGCCAGCAGCTTGGGAGGGCAAAACACCGGGGAGCTGTTTTTT. Its translation is CASSLGGQNTGELFF.

This clonotype was picked up many times. This beta chain is an off-target read within a library intended for alpha chains, so its frequency means little. CDR3 residues: CASSKMTENEKLFF. The CDR3 DNA is TGTGCCAGCAGCAAAATGACAGAGAATGAAAAACTGTTTTTT. The V and J genes are TRBV28 and TRBJ1-4, with D perhaps matching TRBD1 (5 bases). Germline V gene sequence: CDR1 MDHEN, CDR2 SYDVKM. The V and J ends lost 6 bases and 5 bases respectively, with 13 bases between them. This CDR3 contains 14 residues.

This clonotype showed up many times. This beta chain turned up in a library designed for alpha chains; as an off-target read, its abundance says little. V gene TRBV20-1 combines with J gene TRBJ1-2, with no clear D. Germline loops: CDR1 DFQATT, CDR2 SNEGSKA (reference sequence). Trimming stripped 0 bases from V and 3 bases from J, with 14 bases between. The CDR3 has 15 residues. CDR3 nucleotides: TGCAGTGCTAGAGATTCCTCAAGAGTTGACTATGGCTACACCTTC. Translation: CSARDSSRVDYGYTF.

This clonotype showed up many times. This beta chain lies outside the target of a library built for alpha chains; its clone size means little. This chain uses TRBV5-1 with TRBJ1-1; no clear D. The CDR3 spans 15 residues. CDR1 is SGHRS, CDR2 YFSETQ, per germline. The V gene lost 4 bases and the J gene lost 0 bases, with 13 bases spanning the gap. The CDR3 protein is CASSKADGLNTEAFF. CDR3 in DNA: TGCGCCAGCAGCAAAGCGGACGGCTTGAACACTGAAGCTTTCTTT.

This clonotype was counted many times. Since it is a stray read in a library aimed at alpha chains, this beta chain has a size that is not meaningful. The rearrangement links TRBV5-1 to TRBJ1-2; 10 nucleotides match TRBD1. Germline V lookup: CDR1 SGHRS, CDR2 YFSETQ. This CDR3 region has 16 residues. With 1 base clipped from V and 7 bases from J, the junction kept 10 bases outside the gene matches. CDR3 bases: TGCGCCAGCAGCTTGAGAATCGGGACAGGGGAAGGTGGCTACACCTTC. The encoded protein is CASSLRIGTGEGGYTF.

In this sample, this clonotype turned up many times. A library made for alpha chains picked up this beta chain off target, so its size means little. J is TRBJ2-5 and V is TRBV6-6; D remains ambiguous. The V end lost 2 bases, the J end lost 5 bases, and 9 bases lay between the germline ends. The germline gives CDR1 MNHNY, CDR2 SVGAGI (reference sequence). The CDR3 contains 13 residues. CDR3 nucleotide sequence: TGTGCCAGCAGTTACGGACCGGGCGAGACCCAGTACTTC. It specifies CASSYGPGETQYF.

Many counts were recorded for this clonotype. This beta chain came through as a stray read in a library set up for alpha chains, and its size says little. The V call is TRBV7-9, the J call TRBJ2-2; 7 bases fit TRBD1. Trimming took 7 bases from V and 5 from J; bases not matched to a gene: 19. CDR1 SEHNR and CDR2 FQNEAQ come from the germline V gene (reference sequence). This CDR3 region has 18 residues. The CDR3 here is CASTRGGITPRETGELFF. For the CDR3, the DNA is TGTGCCAGCACCCGAGGGGGCATCACACCGAGGGAGACCGGGGAGCTGTTTTTT.

For this clonotype: A library made for alpha chains picked up this beta chain off target, so its size means little. V and J are TRBV11-2 and TRBJ2-7; 10 nucleotides line up with TRBD1. The V gene end was trimmed by 5 bases and the J gene end by 2 bases; junction bases not matched to a gene: 3. The germline CDR1 and CDR2 sequences are SGHAT and FQNNGV. The CDR3 is 14 amino acids. CDR3 nucleotide sequence: TGTGCCAGCAGCCTAGGACAGGGGGCCTACGAGCAGTACTTC. It encodes CASSLGQGAYEQYF. Variable domain in full (rest from reference TRBV11-2 and TRBJ2-7): EAGVAQSPRYKIIEKRQSVAFWCNPISGHATLYWYQQILGQGPKLLIQFQNNGVVDDSQLPKDRFSAERLKGVDSTLKIQPAKLEDSAVYLCASSLGQGAYEQYFGPGTRLTVT.

This clonotype was picked up many times. With the library built for alpha chains, this beta chain is off target and its frequency is not meaningful. The chain recombines TRBV10-3 with TRBJ1-1; TRBD1 might be the D (6 bases). Trimming stripped 3 bases from V and 4 bases from J, with 18 bases between. CDR1 and CDR2 from the germline V gene are ENHRY and SYGVKD. The CDR3 sequence is 16 residues long. The CDR3 is CAISDGPTTRGTEAFF. CDR3 DNA sequence: TGTGCCATCAGTGACGGACCCACAACCAGGGGCACTGAAGCTTTCTTT.

Worth noting for this clonotype: The size of this beta chain means little, since it is a stray read in a library made for alpha chains. The rearrangement joins TRBV12-3 or TRBV12-4 to TRBJ2-1, with TRBD2 matching over 7 bases. The CDR3 length is 14 residues. The junction had 9 bases not matched to a gene; V was cut back by 6 bases and J by 7 bases. The CDR3 DNA reads as TGTGCCAGCAGCCCCGGCGGGAGTGTGAATGAGCAGTTCTTC. Translation gives CASSPGGSVNEQFF.

Ten or more counts support this clonotype. This beta chain was picked up by a library intended for alpha chains and is off target, so its count carries little meaning. The chain links TRBV5-1 to TRBJ1-3; TRBD1 matches 8 bases. After removal of 3 bases from V and 2 bases from J, the junction contained 10 bases not matched to a gene. Germline assignment: CDR1 SGHRS and CDR2 YFSETQ. The CDR3 spans 17 residues. CDR3 nucleotide sequence: TGCGCCAGCAGCTCCAGGGGGCGCGTTGCGGCTGGAAACACCATATATTTT. This gives the protein CASSSRGRVAAGNTIYF.